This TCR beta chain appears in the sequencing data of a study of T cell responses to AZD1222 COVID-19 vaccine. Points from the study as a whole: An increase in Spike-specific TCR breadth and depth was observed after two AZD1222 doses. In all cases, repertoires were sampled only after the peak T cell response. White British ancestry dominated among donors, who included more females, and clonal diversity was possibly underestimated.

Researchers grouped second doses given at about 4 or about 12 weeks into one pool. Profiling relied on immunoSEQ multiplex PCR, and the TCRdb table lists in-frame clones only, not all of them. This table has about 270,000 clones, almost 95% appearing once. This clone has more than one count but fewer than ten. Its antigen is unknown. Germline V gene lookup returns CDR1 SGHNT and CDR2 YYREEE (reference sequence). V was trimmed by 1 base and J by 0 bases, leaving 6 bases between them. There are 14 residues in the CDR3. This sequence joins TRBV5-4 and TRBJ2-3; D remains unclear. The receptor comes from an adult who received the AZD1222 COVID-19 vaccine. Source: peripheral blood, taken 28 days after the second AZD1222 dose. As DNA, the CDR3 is TGTGCCAGCAGCTTGATCTCTAGCACAGATACGCAGTATTTT. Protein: CASSLISSTDTQYF.